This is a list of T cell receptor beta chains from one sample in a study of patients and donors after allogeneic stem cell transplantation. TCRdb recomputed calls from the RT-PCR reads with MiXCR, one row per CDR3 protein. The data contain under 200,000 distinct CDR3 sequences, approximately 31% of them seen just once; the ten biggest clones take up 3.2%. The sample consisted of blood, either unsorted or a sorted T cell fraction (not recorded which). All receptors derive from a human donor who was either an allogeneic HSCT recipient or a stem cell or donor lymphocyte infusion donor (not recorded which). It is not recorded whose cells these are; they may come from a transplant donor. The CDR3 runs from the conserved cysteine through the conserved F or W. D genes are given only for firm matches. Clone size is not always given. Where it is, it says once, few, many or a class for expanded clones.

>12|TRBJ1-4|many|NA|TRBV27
TGTGCCAGCAGTAGGGGGGGAGAAAAACTGTTTTTT
CASSRGGEKLFF
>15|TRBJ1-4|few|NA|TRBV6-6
TGTGCCAGCAGTTACCGGCACGCCGTTAATGAAAAACTGTTTTTT
CASSYRHAVNEKLFF
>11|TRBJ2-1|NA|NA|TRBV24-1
TGTGCCACCAGTGAGAGGGGTGAGCAGTTCTTC
CATSERGEQFF
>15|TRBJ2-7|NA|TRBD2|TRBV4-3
TGCGCCAGCAGCCCCACTAGCGGGAGTTGGTACGAGCAGTACTTC
CASSPTSGSWYEQYF
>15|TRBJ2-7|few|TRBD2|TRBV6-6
TGTGCCAGCAGTTACACGGCTAGCGGGAGTTACGAGCAGTACTTC
CASSYTASGSYEQYF
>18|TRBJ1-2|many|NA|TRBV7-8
TGTGCCAGCAGCGAGGCGGGACCCAAACCGGTAGCTAACTATGGCTACACCTTC
CASSEAGPKPVANYGYTF
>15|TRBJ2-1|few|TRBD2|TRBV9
TGTGCCAGCAGCGGTGAGGCTAGCGGGATAAATGAGCAGTTCTTC
CASSGEASGINEQFF
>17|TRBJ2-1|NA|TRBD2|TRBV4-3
TGCGCCAGCAGCCCCTCCTTGCGGGGGAGCTCCTACAATGAGCAGTTCTTC
CASSPSLRGSSYNEQFF
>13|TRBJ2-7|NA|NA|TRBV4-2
TGTGCCAGCAGCCAAGATACCGACTACGAGCAGTACTTC
CASSQDTDYEQYF
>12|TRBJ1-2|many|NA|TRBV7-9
TGTGCCAGCAGCGGACCGTTCTATGGCTACACCTTC
CASSGPFYGYTF
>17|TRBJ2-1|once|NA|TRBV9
TGTGCCAGCAGCGTAGGCGGTGGAGTTGGGATATACAATGAGCAGTTCTTC
CASSVGGGVGIYNEQFF
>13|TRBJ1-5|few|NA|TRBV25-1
TGTGCCAGCAGTGGACCTACCAATCAGCCCCAGCATTTT
CASSGPTNQPQHF
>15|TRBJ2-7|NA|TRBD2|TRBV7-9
TGTGCCAGCAGCTCCCTCGCTAGCGGTTCCTACGAGCAGTACTTC
CASSSLASGSYEQYF
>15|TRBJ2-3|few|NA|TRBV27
TGTGCCAGCAGTTCCCTCGGACTGTACACAGATACGCAGTATTTT
CASSSLGLYTDTQYF
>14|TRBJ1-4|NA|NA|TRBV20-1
TGCAGTGCTAGAGATATGCAGGGAGGGGAAAAACTGTTTTTT
CSARDMQGGEKLFF
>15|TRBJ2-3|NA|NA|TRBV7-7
TGTGCTAGCAGCCCAGGGGTTTCGCGGACAGATACGCAGTATTTT
CASSPGVSRTDTQYF
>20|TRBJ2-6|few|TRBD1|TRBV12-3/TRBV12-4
TGTGCCAGCAGTACTCCCCCTTCGGGACAGGGAACTTCTGGGGCCAACGTCCTGACTTTC
CASSTPPSGQGTSGANVLTF
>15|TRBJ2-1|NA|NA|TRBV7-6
TGTGCCAGCAGCTTAGGTGTAGGGGTTTACAATGAGCAGTTCTTC
CASSLGVGVYNEQFF
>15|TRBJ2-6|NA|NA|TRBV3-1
TGTGCCAGCAGCCCACACGGGGCTGGGGCCAACGTCCTGACTTTC
CASSPHGAGANVLTF
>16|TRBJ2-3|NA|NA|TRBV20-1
TGCAGTGCTAGAGATCTGGCTAGGCCTAGCACAGATACGCAGTATTTT
CSARDLARPSTDTQYF
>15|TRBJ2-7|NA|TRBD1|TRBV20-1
TGCAGTGCTAATACCGCGACAGGGGTTTCATACGAGCAGTACTTC
CSANTATGVSYEQYF
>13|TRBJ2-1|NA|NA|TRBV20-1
TGCGCAAGATCCCAGGTGCTAAACAATGAGCAGTTCTTC
CARSQVLNNEQFF
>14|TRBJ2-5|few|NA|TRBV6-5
TGTGCCAGCGGTTTTACAGAGGGTGGGGGGCTCCAGTACTTC
CASGFTEGGGLQYF
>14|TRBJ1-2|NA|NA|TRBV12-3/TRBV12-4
TGTGCCAGCGGCTATCACAGGGCCTTCTATGGCTACACCTTC
CASGYHRAFYGYTF
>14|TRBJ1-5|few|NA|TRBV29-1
TGCAGCGTATCACAGGATAATAGCAATCAGCCCCAGCATTTT
CSVSQDNSNQPQHF
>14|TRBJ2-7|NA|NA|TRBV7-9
TGTGCCAGCAGCAGTCCTGGGGAGGTTTACGAGCAGTACTTC
CASSSPGEVYEQYF
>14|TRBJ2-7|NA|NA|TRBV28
TGTGCCAGCAGTTCCGACTCCTCCCGGCACGAGCAGTACTTC
CASSSDSSRHEQYF
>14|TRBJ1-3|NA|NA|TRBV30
TGTGCCTGGAGGAGGACGGGCTCTGGAAACACCATATATTTT
CAWRRTGSGNTIYF
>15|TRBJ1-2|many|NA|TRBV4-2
TGTGCCAGCAGCCCCAGGACAGAAGAATTCTATGGCTACACCTTC
CASSPRTEEFYGYTF